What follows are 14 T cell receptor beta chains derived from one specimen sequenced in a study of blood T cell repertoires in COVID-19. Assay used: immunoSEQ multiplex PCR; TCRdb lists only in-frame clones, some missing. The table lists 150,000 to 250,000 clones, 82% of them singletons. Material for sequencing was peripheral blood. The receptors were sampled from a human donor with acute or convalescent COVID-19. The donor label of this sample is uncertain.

The DNA of the CDR3 is TGTGCCAGTAGGTCACTAGGACGGAACTATGGCTACACCTTC. Residues: CASRSLGRNYGYTF. The V gene is TRBV19, the J gene TRBJ1-2; D ambiguous. The CDR3 extends over 14 amino acids. The V gene lost 6 bases and the J gene lost 2 bases, with 13 bases spanning the gap. The germline V gene encodes CDR1 LNHDA and CDR2 SQIVND (reference sequence).

The CDR3 region has the DNA TGTGCCAGCAGCTTCCAGGGAAGGGGTAATGAAAAACTGTTTTTT. Translating it yields CASSFQGRGNEKLFF. The chain recombines TRBV7-9 with TRBJ1-4; tentative D call: TRBD1 (5 bases). Germline values: CDR1 SEHNR, CDR2 FQNEAQ (reference sequence). V was trimmed by 3 bases and J by 4 bases, leaving 12 bases between them. The CDR3 loop spans 15 amino acids.

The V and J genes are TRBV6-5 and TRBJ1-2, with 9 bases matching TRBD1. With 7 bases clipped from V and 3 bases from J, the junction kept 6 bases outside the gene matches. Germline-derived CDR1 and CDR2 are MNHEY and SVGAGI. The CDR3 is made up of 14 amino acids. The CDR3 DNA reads TGTGCCAGCAAACTGACAGGGGGTGACTATGGCTACACCTTC. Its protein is CASKLTGGDYGYTF.

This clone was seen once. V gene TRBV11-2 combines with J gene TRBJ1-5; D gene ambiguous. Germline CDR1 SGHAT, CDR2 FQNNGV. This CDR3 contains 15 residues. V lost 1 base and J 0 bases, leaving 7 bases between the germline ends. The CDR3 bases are TGTGCCAGCAGCTTAGGCAGTATTAGCAATCAGCCCCAGCATTTT. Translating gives CASSLGSISNQPQHF. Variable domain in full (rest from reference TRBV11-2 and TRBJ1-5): EAGVAQSPRYKIIEKRQSVAFWCNPISGHATLYWYQQILGQGPKLLIQFQNNGVVDDSQLPKDRFSAERLKGVDSTLKIQPAKLEDSAVYLCASSLGSISNQPQHFGDGTRLSIL.

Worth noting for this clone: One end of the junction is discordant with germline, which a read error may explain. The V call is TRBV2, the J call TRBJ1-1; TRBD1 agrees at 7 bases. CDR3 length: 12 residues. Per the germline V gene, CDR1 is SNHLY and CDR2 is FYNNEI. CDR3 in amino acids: CASRTSGTEKIF. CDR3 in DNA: TGTGCCAGCAGGACCTCCGGGACAGAGAAGATCTTT.

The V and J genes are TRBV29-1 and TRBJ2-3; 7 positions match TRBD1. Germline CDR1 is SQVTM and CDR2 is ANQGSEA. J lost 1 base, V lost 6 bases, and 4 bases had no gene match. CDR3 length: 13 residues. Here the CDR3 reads CSVRGLGTDTQYF. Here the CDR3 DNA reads TGCAGCGTGAGGGGGCTTGGCACAGATACGCAGTATTTT.

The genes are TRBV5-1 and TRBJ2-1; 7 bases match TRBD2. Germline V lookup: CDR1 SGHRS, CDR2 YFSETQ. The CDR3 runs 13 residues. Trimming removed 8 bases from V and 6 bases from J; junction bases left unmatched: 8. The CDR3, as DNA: TGCGCCAGTGGGCGGGAGCCCCTCAATGAGCAGTTCTTC. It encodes CASGREPLNEQFF. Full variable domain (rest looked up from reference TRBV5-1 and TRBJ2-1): KAGVTQTPRYLIKTRGQQVTLSCSPISGHRSVSWYQQTPGQGLQFLFEYFSETQRNKGNFPGRFSGRQFSNSRSEMNVSTLELGDSALYLCASGREPLNEQFFGPGTRLTVL.

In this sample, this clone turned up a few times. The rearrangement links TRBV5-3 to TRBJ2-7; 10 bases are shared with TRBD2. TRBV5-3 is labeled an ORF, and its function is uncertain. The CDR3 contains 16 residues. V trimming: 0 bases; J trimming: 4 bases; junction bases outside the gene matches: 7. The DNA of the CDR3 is TGTGCCAGAAGCTTGGTAGTTAGCGGGAGGTCTTACGAGCAGTACTTC. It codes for CARSLVVSGRSYEQYF.

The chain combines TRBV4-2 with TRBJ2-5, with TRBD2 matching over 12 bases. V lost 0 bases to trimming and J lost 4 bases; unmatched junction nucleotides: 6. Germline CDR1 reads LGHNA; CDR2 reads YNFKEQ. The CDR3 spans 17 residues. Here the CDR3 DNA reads TGTGCCAGCAGCCAAGATCTCCTAGCGGGAGGGATAGAGACCCAGTACTTC. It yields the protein CASSQDLLAGGIETQYF.

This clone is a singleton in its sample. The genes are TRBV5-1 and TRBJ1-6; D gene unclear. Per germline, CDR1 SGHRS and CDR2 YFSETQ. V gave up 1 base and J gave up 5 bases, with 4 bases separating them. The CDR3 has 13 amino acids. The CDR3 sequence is CASSLSDNSPLHF. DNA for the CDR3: TGCGCCAGCAGCTTGTCGGATAATTCACCCCTCCACTTT.

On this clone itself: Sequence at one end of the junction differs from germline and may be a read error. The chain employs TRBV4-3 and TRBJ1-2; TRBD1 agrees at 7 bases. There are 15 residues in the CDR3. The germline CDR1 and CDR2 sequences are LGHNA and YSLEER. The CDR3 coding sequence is TGCGCCAGCAGCCTTACCGGGACAGCTAATTATGGCTACACCTTC. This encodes CASSLTGTANYGYTF.

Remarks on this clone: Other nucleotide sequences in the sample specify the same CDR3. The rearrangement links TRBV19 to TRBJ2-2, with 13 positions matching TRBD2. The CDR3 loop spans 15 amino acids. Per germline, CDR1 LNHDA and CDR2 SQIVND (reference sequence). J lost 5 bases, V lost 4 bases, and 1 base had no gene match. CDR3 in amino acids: CASSTGLAGTGELFF. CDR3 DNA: TGTGCCAGTAGTACGGGACTAGCGGGAACCGGGGAGCTGTTTTTT.

The CDR3 sequence: CAISAELPKSIEAFF. The CDR3 DNA is TGTGCCATCAGTGCCGAACTTCCGAAAAGTATTGAAGCTTTCTTT. The chain has TRBV10-3 and TRBJ1-1; no clear D. The CDR3 loop spans 15 amino acids. Germline V gives CDR1 ENHRY, CDR2 SYGVKD. V dropped 4 bases and J dropped 7 bases, with 19 bases sitting between them.

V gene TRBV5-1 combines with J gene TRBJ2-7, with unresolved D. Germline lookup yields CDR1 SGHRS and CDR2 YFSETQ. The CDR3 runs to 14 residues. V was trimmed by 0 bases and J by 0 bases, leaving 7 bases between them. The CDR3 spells CASSLEQTSYEQYF. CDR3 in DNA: TGCGCCAGCAGCTTGGAACAGACCTCCTACGAGCAGTACTTC.